This T cell receptor beta chain is drawn from a study of vaccination and CD4 T cells after COVID-19. At the level of the study: Convalescent donors: six male, four female; seven Caucasian, two Asian, one multiracial, two Hispanic. Study results and caveats: Convalescent patients displayed spike mono-reactivity in 304 of 307 vaccine-specific clones.

Once obtained from cultured CD4+ T cells, the DNA was sequenced using the Oncomine TCR Beta short-read assay. In TCRdb, the PCR reads were re-called with MiXCR into one record per CDR3 protein. The sample shows more than 9,000 distinct CDR3 sequences, around half of them seen only once. This clonotype was picked up a small number of times. The target antigen is unknown. The V and J ends lost 5 bases and 7 bases, in that order; junction bases with no gene match: 7. The CDR3 covers 13 residues. The germline V gene has CDR1 MNHNS and CDR2 SASEGT. Treatment of the sample: approximately nine-day PBMC culture with coronavirus spike peptide pools or control peptides (ViraFEST assay).

Source material: CD4+ T cells from blood, cultured in vitro. This chain uses TRBV6-1 with TRBJ1-1, with 7 bases aligning to TRBD1. The TCR originated in a human donor who had recovered from COVID-19. The CDR3 spells CASSRPGQSEAFF. The CDR3 DNA follows: TGTGCCAGCAGTCGCCCGGGACAGAGTGAAGCTTTCTTT.